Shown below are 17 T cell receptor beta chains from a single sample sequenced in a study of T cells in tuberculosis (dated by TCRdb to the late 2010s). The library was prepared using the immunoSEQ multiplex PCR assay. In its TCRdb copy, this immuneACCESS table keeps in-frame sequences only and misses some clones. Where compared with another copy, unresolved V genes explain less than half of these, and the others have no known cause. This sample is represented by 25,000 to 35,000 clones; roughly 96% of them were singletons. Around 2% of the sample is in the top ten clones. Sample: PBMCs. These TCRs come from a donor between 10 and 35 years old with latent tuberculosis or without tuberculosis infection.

The DNA of the CDR3 is TGTGCCAGCAGCCGAGACCATCCCCAGAGACTAGCGGGAGTTTTCAGGGAGCTGTTTTTT. It translates to CASSRDHPQRLAGVFRELFF. This chain joins TRBV14 and TRBJ2-2, with TRBD2 matching 12 bases. The germline CDR1 and CDR2 sequences are SGHDN and FVKESK. CDR3 size: 20 residues. Losses at the gene ends were 4 bases for V and 9 bases for J; bases not matched to a gene: 21.

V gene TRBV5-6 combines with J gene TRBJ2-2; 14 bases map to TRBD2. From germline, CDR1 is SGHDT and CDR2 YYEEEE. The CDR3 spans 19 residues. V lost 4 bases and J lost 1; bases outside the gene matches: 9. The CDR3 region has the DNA TGTGCCAGCAGCCTAGGACTAGCGGGGGGTCGGCTGAACACCGGGGAGCTGTTTTTT. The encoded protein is CASSLGLAGGRLNTGELFF.

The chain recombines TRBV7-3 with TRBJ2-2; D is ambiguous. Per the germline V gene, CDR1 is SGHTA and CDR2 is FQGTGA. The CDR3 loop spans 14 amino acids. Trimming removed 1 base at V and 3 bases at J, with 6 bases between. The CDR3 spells CASSLRLDTGELFF. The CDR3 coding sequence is TGTGCCAGCAGCTTAAGACTGGACACCGGGGAGCTGTTTTTT.

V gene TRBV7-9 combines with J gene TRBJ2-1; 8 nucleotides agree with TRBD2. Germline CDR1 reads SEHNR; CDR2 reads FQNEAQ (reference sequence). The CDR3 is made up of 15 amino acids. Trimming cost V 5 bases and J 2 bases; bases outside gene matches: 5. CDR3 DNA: TGTGCCAGCAGCCGAGCGGGAGCGACCTACAATGAGCAGTTCTTC. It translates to CASSRAGATYNEQFF.

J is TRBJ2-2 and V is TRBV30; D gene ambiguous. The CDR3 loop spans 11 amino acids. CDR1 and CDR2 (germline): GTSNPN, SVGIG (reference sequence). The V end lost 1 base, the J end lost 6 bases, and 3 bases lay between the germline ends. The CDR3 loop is CAWSGPGELFF. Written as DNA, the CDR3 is TGTGCCTGGAGTGGGCCCGGGGAGCTGTTTTTT.

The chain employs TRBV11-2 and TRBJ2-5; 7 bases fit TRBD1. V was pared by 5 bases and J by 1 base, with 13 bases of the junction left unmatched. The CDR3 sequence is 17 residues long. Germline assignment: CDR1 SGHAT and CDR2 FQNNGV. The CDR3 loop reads CASSPTTGDPSQETQYF. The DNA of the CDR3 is TGTGCCAGCAGCCCAACCACAGGGGACCCGAGCCAAGAGACCCAGTACTTC.

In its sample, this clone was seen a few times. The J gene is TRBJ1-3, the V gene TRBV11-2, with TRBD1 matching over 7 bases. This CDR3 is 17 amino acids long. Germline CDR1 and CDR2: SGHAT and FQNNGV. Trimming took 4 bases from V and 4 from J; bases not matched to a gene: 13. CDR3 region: CASSSPRRQGTGNTIYF. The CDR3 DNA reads TGTGCCAGCAGCTCACCGAGGAGACAGGGCACCGGAAACACCATATATTTT.

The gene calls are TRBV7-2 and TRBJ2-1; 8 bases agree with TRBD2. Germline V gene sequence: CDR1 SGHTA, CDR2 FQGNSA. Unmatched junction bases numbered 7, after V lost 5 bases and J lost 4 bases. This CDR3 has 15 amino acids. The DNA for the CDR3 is TGTGCCAGCAGCGTTCAGCGGGGGACGTACAATGAGCAGTTCTTC. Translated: CASSVQRGTYNEQFF.

CDR3 amino acids: CASSASITSAETQYF. In nucleotides, the CDR3 is TGTGCCAGCAGCGCTAGTATCACTAGCGCAGAGACCCAGTACTTC. The chain employs TRBV9 and TRBJ2-5; 7 positions agree with TRBD2. CDR1 is SGDLS, CDR2 YYNGEE, per germline. The ends lost 3 bases at V and 4 bases at J; junction bases unmatched: 9. The CDR3 totals 15 residues.

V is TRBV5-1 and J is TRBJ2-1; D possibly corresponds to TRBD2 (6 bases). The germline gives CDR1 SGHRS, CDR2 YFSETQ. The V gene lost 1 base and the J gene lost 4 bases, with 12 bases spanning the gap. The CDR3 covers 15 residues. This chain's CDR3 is CASSLSGGSYNEQFF. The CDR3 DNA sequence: TGCGCCAGCAGCTTGTCCGGGGGATCTTACAATGAGCAGTTCTTC. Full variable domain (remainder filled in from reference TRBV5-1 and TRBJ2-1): KAGVTQTPRYLIKTRGQQVTLSCSPISGHRSVSWYQQTPGQGLQFLFEYFSETQRNKGNFPGRFSGRQFSNSRSEMNVSTLELGDSALYLCASSLSGGSYNEQFFGPGTRLTVL.

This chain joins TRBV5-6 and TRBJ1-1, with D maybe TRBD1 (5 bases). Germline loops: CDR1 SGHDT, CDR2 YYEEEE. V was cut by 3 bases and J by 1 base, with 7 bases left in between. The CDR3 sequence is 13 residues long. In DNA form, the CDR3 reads TGTGCCAGCAGCTACGACAGGAACACTGAAGCTTTCTTT. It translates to CASSYDRNTEAFF.

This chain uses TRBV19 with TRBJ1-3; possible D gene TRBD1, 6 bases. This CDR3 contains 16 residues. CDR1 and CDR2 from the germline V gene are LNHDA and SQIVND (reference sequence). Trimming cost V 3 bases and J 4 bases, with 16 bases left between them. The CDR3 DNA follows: TGTGCCAGTAGTATTAACCGACAGGAAAGAGGAAACACCATATATTTT. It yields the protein CASSINRQERGNTIYF.

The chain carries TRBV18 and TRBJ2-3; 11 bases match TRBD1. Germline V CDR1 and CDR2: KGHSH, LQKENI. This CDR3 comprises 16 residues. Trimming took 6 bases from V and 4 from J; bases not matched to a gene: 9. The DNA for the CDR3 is TGTGCCAGCTCTGTGACGGACAGGGGGCAGGCAGATACGCAGTATTTT. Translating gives CASSVTDRGQADTQYF.

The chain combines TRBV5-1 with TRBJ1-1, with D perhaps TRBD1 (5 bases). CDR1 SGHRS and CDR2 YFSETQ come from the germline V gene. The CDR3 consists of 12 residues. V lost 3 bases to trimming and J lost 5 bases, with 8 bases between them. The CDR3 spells CASSYGGTEAFF. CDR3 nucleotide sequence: TGCGCCAGCAGCTATGGGGGGACTGAAGCTTTCTTT. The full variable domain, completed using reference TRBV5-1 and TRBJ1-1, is KAGVTQTPRYLIKTRGQQVTLSCSPISGHRSVSWYQQTPGQGLQFLFEYFSETQRNKGNFPGRFSGRQFSNSRSEMNVSTLELGDSALYLCASSYGGTEAFFGQGTRLTVV.

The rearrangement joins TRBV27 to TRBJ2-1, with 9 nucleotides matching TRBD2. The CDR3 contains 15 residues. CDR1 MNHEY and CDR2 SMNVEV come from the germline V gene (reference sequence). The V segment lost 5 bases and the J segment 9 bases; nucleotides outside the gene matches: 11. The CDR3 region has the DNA TGTGCCAGCAGTCTTACTAGCGGGTTTCGGGGTGAGCAGTTCTTC. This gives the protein CASSLTSGFRGEQFF.

The chain's CDR3 is CASSLGQGAVMAYGYTF. The CDR3 nucleotides are TGTGCCAGCAGCCTCGGACAGGGCGCCGTGATGGCTTATGGCTACACCTTC. The chain employs TRBV7-9 and TRBJ1-2; 8 positions agree with TRBD1. There are 17 residues in the CDR3. V lost 5 bases, J lost 5 bases, and 16 bases stayed unmatched. Germline V gene data show CDR1 as SEHNR and CDR2 as FQNEAQ (reference sequence).

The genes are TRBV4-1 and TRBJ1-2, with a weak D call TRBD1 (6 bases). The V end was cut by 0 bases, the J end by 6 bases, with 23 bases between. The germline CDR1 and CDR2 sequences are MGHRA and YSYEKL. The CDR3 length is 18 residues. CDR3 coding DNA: TGCGCCAGCAGCCAAGATCCGCTTGTTGGCAGGGGACGGAATGGCTACACCTTC. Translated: CASSQDPLVGRGRNGYTF.